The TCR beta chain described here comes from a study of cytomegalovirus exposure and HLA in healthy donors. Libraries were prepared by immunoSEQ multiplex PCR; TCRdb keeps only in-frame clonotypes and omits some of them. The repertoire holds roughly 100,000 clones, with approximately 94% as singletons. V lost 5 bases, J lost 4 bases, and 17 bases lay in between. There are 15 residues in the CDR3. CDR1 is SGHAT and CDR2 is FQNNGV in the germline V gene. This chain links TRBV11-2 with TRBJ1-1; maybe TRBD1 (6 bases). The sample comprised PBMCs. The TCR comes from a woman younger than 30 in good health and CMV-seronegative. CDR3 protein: CASSPGGGVGTEAFF. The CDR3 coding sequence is TGTGCCAGCAGCCCCGGCGGGGGCGTGGGCACTGAAGCTTTCTTT. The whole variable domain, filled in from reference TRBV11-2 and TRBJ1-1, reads EAGVAQSPRYKIIEKRQSVAFWCNPISGHATLYWYQQILGQGPKLLIQFQNNGVVDDSQLPKDRFSAERLKGVDSTLKIQPAKLEDSAVYLCASSPGGGVGTEAFFGQGTRLTVV.